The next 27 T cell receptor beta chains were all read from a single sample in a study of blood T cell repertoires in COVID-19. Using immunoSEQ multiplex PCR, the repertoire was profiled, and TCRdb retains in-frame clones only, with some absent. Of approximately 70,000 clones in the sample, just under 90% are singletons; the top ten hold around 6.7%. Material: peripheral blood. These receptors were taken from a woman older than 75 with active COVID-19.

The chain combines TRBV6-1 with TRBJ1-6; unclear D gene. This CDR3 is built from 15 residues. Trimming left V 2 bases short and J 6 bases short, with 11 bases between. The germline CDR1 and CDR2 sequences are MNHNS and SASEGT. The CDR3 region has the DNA TGTGCCAGCAGTGAACGCAGATCTTTTAATTCACCCCTCCACTTT. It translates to CASSERRSFNSPLHF.

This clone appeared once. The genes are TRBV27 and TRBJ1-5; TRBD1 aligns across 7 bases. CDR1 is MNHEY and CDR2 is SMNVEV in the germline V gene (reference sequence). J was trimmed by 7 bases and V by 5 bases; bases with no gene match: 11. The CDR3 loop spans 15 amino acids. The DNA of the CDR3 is TGTGCCAGCAGTCCCGTACGGACAGGTGTCCAGCCCCAGCATTTT. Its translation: CASSPVRTGVQPQHF.

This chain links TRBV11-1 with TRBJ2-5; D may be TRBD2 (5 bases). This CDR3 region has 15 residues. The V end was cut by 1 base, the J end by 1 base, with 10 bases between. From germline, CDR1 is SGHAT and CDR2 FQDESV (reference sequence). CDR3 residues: CASSLERRGQETQYF. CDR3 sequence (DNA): TGTGCCAGCAGCTTAGAGCGGCGAGGCCAAGAGACCCAGTACTTC.

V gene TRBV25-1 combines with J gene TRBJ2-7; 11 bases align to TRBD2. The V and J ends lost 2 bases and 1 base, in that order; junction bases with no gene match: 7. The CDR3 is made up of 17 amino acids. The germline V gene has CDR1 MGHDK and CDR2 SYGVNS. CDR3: CASSEASGTSGSYEQYF. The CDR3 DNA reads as TGTGCCAGCAGTGAAGCCTCCGGGACTAGCGGTTCCTACGAGCAGTACTTC.

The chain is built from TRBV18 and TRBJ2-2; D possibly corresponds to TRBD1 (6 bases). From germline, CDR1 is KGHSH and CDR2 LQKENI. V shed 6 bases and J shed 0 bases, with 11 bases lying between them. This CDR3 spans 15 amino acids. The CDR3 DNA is TGTGCCAGCTCCGTTGGACAGACGAACACCGGGGAGCTGTTTTTT. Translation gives CASSVGQTNTGELFF. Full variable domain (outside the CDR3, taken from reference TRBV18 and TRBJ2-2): NAGVMQNPRHLVRRRGQEARLRCSPMKGHSHVYWYRQLPEEGLKFMVYLQKENIIDESGMPKERFSAEFPKEGPSILRIQQVVRGDSAAYFCASSVGQTNTGELFFGEGSRLTVL.

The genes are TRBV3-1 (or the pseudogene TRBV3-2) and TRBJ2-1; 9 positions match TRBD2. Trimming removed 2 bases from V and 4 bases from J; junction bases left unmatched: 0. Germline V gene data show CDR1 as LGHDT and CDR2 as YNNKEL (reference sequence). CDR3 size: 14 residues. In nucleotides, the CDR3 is TGTGCCAGCAGCCAACTAGCGGGGTACAATGAGCAGTTCTTC. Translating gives CASSQLAGYNEQFF.

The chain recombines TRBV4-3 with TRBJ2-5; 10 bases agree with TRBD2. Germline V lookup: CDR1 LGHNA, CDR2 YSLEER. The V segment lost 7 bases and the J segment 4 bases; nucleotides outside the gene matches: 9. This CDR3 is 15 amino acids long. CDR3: CASKKGSGRGETQYF. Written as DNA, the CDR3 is TGCGCCAGCAAAAAGGGGAGCGGGAGGGGAGAGACCCAGTACTTC.

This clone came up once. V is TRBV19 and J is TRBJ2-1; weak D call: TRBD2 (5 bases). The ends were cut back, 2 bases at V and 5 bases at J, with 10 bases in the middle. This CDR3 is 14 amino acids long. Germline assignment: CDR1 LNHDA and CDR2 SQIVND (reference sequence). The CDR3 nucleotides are TGTGCCAGTAGTATATCAGCGGACCACAATGAGCAGTTCTTC. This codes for CASSISADHNEQFF.

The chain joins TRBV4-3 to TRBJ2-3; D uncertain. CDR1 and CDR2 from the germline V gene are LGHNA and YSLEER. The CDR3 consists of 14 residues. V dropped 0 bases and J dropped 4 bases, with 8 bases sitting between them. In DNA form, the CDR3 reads TGCGCCAGCAGCCAAGATTACAGCTCAGATACGCAGTATTTT. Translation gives CASSQDYSSDTQYF.

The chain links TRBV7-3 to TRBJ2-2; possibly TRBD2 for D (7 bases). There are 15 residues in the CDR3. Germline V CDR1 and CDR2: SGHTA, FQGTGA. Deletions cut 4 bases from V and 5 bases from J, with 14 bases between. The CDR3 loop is CASSSPGGGTGELFF. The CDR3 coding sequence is TGTGCCAGCAGCTCCCCGGGGGGCGGAACCGGGGAGCTGTTTTTT.

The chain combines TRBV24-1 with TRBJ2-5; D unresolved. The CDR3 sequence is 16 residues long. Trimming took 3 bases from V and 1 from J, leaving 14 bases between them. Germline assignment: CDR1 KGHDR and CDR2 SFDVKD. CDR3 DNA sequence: TGTGCCACCAGTGATCCGAAATACAGTGTCCAAGAGACCCAGTACTTC. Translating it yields CATSDPKYSVQETQYF.

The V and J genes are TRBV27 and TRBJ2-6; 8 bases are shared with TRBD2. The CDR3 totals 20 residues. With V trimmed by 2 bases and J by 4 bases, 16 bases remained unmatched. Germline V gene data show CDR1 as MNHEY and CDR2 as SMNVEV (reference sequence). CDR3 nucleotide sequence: TGTGCCAGCAGTTTAAAGTATCAGCGGGAGACGCGACAAGGGGCCAACGTCCTGACTTTC. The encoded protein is CASSLKYQRETRQGANVLTF.

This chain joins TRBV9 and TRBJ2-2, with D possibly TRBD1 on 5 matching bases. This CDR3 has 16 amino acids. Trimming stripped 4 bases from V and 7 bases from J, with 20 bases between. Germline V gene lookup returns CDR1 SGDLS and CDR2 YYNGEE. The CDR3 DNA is TGTGCCAGCAGCCCCCCCCCAAGTGGAAGGGGCGGGGAGCTGTTTTTT. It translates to CASSPPPSGRGGELFF. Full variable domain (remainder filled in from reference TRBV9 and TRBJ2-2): DSGVTQTPKHLITATGQRVTLRCSPRSGDLSVYWYQQSLDQGLQFLIQYYNGEERAKGNILERFSAQQFPDLHSELNLSSLELGDSALYFCASSPPPSGRGGELFFGEGSRLTVL.

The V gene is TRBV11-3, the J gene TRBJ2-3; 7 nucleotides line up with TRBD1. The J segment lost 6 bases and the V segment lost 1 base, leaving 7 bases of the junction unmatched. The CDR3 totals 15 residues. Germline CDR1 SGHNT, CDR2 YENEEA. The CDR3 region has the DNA TGTGCCAGCAGCTTAGGACGACAGGGATCTGATACGCAGTATTTT. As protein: CASSLGRQGSDTQYF.

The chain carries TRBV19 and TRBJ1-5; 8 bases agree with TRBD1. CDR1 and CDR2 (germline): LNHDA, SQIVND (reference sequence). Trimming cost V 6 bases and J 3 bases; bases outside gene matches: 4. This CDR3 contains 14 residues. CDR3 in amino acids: CASSRDRLNQPQHF. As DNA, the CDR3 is TGTGCCAGTAGCCGGGACAGGCTCAATCAGCCCCAGCATTTT. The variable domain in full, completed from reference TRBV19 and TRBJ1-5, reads DGGITQSPKYLFRKEGQNVTLSCEQNLNHDAMYWYRQDPGQGLRLIYYSQIVNDFQKGDIAEGYSVSREKKESFPLTVTSAQKNPTAFYLCASSRDRLNQPQHFGDGTRLSIL.

The CDR3 DNA reads as TGTGCCAGCAGCGTAGTTCAGAATTATGGCTACACCTTC. Protein product: CASSVVQNYGYTF. This chain uses TRBV9 with TRBJ1-2; no clear D gene. V was trimmed by 0 bases and J by 5 bases, leaving 8 bases between them. The V gene's germline CDR1 is SGDLS and CDR2 YYNGEE. The CDR3 totals 13 residues.

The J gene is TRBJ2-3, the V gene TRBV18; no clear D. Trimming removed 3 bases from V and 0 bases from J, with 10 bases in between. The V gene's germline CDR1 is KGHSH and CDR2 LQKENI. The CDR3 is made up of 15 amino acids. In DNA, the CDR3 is TGTGCCAGCTCACCGAGGCAGACTAGCACAGATACGCAGTATTTT. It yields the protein CASSPRQTSTDTQYF.

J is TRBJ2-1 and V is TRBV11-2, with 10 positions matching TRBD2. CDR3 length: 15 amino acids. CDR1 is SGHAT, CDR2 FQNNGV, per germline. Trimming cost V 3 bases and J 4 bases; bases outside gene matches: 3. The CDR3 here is CASSLTSGYYNEQFF. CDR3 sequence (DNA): TGTGCCAGCAGCTTGACTAGCGGGTATTACAATGAGCAGTTCTTC.

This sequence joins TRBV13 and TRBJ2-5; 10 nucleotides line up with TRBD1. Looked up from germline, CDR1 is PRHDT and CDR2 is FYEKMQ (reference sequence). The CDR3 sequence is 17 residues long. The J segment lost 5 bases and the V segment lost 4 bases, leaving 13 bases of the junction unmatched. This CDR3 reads CASSSRDRGRGGETQYF. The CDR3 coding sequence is TGTGCCAGCAGCTCCAGGGACAGGGGACGGGGTGGGGAGACCCAGTACTTC.

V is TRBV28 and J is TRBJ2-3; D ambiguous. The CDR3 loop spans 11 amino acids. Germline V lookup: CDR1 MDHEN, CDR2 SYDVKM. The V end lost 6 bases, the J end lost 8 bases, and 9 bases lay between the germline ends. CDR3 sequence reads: CASSQSRTQYF. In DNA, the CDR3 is TGTGCCAGCAGCCAATCGCGTACGCAGTATTTT. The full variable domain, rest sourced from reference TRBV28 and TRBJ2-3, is DVKVTQSSRYLVKRTGEKVFLECVQDMDHENMFWYRQDPGLGLRLIYFSYDVKMKEKGDIPEGYSVSREKKERFSLILESASTNQTSMYLCASSQSRTQYFGPGTRLTVL.

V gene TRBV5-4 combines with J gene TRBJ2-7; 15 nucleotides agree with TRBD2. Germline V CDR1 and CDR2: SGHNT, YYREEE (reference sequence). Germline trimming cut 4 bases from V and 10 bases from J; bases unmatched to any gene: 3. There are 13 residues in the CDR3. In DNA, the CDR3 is TGTGCCAGCAGCGCGGGACTAGCGGGAGGCCAGTACTTC. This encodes CASSAGLAGGQYF. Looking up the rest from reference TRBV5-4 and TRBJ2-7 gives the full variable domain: ETGVTQSPTHLIKTRGQQVTLRCSSQSGHNTVSWYQQALGQGPQFIFQYYREEENGRGNFPPRFSGLQFPNYSSELNVNALELDDSALYLCASSAGLAGGQYFGPGTRLTVT.

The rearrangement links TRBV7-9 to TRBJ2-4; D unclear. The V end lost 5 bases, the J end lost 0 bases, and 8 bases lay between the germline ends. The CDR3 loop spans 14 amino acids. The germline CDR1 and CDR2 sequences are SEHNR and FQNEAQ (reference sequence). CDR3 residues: CASSRDTAKNIQYF. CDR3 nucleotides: TGTGCCAGCAGCCGAGACACAGCCAAAAACATTCAGTACTTC.

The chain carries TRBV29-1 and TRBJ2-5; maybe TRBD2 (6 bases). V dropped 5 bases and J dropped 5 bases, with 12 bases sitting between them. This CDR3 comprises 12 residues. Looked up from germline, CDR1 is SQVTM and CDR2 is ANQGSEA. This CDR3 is CSVLGGRETQYF. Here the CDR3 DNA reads TGCAGCGTTTTGGGGGGTAGGGAGACCCAGTACTTC. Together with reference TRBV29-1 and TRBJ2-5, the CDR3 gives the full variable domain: SAVISQKPSRDICQRGTSLTIQCQVDSQVTMMFWYRQQPGQSLTLIATANQGSEATYESGFVIDKFPISRPNLTFSTLTVSNMSPEDSSIYLCSVLGGRETQYFGPGTRLLVL.

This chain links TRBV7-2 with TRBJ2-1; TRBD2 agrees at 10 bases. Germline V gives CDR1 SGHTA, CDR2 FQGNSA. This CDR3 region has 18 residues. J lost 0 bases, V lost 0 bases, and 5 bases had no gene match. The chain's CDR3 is CASSLAFASGSSYNEQFF. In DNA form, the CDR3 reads TGTGCCAGCAGCTTAGCGTTTGCTAGCGGGAGCTCCTACAATGAGCAGTTCTTC.

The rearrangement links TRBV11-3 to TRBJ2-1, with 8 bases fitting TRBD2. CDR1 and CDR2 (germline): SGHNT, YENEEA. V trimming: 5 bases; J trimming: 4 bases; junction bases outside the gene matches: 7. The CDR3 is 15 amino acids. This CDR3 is CASSPGGQGYNEQFF. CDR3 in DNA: TGTGCCAGCAGCCCGGGAGGGCAGGGTTACAATGAGCAGTTCTTC.

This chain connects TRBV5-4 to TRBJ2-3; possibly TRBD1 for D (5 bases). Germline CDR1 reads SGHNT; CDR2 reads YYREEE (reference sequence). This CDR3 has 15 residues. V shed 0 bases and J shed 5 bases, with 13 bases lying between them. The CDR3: CASSLGVGARDTQYF. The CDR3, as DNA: TGTGCCAGCAGCTTGGGTGTAGGGGCTCGAGATACGCAGTATTTT.

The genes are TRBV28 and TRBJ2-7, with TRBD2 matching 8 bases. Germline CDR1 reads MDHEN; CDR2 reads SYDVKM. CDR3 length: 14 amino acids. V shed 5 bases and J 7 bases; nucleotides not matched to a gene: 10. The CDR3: CASSLPGGPGEQYF. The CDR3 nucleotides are TGTGCCAGCAGTCTGCCGGGAGGGCCGGGGGAGCAGTACTTC.